This T cell receptor (beta chain) was sequenced during a study of CD8 T cells in ankylosing spondylitis. V trimming: 4 bases; J trimming: 3 bases; junction bases outside the gene matches: 3. This CDR3 is built from 14 residues. Whole-study findings and limits: With a CD8+ phenotype, disease-linked clones were relatively rare in peripheral blood. There was a TCR beta motif, made of several highly homologous variants, that appeared characteristic of ankylosing spondylitis blood.

A few counts support this clonotype. Its target is unknown. A quantitative 5'-RACE method, one with molecular barcodes, was used to make TCR beta libraries. One entry per CDR3 protein, called by TCRdb with MiXCR from the 5' RACE reads. The table includes about 420,000 distinct CDR3 sequences, about a fifth detected once. The sequence came from a male donor with ankylosing spondylitis. The chain is built from TRBV12-3 or TRBV12-4 and TRBJ2-3; 8 bases are shared with TRBD1. Sequencing was done on a sample of blood, either unsorted or a sorted T cell fraction (not recorded which). The CDR3, as DNA: TGTGCCAGCAGTTATTACAGGGGGACAGATACGCAGTATTTT. This gives the protein CASSYYRGTDTQYF.